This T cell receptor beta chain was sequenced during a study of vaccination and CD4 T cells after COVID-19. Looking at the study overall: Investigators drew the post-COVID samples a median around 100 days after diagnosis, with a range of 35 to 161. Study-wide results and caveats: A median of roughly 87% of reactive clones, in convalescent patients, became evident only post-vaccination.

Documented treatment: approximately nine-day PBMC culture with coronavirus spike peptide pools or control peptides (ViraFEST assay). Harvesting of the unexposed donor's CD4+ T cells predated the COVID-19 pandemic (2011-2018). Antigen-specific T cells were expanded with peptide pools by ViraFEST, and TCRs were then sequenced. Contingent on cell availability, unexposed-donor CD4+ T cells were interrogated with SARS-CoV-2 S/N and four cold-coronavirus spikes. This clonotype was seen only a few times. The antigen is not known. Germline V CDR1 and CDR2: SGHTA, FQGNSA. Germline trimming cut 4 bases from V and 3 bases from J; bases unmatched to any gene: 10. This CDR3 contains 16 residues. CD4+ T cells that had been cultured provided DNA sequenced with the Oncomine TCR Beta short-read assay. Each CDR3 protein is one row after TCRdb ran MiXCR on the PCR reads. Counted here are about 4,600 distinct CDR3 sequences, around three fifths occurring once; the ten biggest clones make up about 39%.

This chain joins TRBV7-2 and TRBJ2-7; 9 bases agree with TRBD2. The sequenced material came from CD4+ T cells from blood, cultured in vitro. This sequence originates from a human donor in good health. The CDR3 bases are TGTGCCAGCAGCTACCGGGTAGCGGGGGCTGGCTACGAGCAGTACTTC. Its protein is CASSYRVAGAGYEQYF.